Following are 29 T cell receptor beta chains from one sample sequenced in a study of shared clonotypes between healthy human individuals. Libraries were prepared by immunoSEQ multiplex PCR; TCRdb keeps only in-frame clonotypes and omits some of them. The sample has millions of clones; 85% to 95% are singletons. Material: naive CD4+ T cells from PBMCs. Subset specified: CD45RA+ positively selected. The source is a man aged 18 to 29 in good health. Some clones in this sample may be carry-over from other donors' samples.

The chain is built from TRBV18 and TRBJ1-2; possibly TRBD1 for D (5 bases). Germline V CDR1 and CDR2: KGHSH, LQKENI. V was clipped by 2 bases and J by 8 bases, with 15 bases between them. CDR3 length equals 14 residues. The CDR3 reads CASSPILGPRGYTF. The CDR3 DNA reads TGTGCCAGCTCACCAATATTGGGGCCTCGGGGCTACACCTTC.

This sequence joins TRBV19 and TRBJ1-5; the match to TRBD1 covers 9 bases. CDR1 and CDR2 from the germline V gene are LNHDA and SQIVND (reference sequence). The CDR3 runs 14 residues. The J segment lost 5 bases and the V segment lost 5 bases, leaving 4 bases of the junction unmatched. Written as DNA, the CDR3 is TGTGCCAGTAGTGCCGGGACAGGGCATCAGCCCCAGCATTTT. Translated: CASSAGTGHQPQHF.

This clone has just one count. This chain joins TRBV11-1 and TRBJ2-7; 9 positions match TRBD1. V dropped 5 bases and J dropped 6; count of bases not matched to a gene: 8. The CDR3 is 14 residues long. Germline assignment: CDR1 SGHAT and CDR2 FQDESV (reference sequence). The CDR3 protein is CASSLRRQGGEQYF. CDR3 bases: TGTGCCAGCAGCCTGAGACGACAGGGGGGCGAGCAGTACTTC.

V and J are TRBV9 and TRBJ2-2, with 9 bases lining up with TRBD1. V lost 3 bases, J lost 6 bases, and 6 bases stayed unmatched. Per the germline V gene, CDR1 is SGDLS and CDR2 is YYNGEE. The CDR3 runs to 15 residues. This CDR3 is CASSGLQGASGELFF. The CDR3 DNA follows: TGTGCCAGCAGCGGCCTACAGGGGGCGTCCGGGGAGCTGTTTTTT.

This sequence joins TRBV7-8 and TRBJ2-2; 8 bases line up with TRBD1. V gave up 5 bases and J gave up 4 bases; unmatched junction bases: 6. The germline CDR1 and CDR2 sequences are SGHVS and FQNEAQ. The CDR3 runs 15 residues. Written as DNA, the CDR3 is TGTGCCAGCAGCCTCCCAGGGGGCCCCACCGGGGAGCTGTTTTTT. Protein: CASSLPGGPTGELFF.

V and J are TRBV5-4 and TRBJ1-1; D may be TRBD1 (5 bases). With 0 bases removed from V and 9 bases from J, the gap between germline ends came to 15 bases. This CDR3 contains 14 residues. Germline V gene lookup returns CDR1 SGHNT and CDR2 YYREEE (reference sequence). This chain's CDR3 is CASSLARGVAQAFF. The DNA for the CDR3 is TGTGCCAGCAGCTTGGCACGGGGGGTCGCTCAAGCTTTCTTT.

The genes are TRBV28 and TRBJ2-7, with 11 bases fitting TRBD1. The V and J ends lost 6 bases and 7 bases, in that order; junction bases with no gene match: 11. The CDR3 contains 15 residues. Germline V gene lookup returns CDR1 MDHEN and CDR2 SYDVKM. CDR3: CASRNHGQGASEQYF. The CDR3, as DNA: TGTGCCAGCAGGAACCATGGACAGGGGGCTAGTGAGCAGTACTTC.

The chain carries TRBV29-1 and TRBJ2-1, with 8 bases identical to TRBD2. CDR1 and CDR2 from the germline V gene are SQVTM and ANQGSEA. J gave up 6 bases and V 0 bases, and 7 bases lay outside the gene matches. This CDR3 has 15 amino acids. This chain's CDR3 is CSVEEPGLGGNEQFF. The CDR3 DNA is TGCAGCGTTGAAGAACCGGGACTAGGGGGCAATGAGCAGTTCTTC.

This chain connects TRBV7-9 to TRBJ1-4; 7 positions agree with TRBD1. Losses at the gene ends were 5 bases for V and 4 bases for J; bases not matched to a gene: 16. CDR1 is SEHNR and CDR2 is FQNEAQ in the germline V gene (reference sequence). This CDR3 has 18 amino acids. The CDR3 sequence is CASSPRPTGQKYNEKLFF. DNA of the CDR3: TGTGCCAGCAGCCCTAGGCCCACGGGACAGAAGTATAATGAAAAACTGTTTTTT. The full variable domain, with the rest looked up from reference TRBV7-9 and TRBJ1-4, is DTGVSQNPRHKITKRGQNVTFRCDPISEHNRLYWYRQTLGQGPEFLTYFQNEAQLEKSRLLSDRFSAERPKGSFSTLEIQRTEQGDSAMYLCASSPRPTGQKYNEKLFFGSGTQLSVL.

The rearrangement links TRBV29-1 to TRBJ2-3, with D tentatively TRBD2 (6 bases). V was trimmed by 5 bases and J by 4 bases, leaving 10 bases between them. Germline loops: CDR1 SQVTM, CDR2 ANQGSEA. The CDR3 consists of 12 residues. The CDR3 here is CSVRLVPDTQYF. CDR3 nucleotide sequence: TGCAGCGTTCGACTAGTACCAGATACGCAGTATTTT.

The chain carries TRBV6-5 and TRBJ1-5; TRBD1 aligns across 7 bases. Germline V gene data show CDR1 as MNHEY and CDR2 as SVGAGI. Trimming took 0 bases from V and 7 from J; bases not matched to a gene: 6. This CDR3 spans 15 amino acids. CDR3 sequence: CASSYSAAGGQPQHF. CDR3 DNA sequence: TGTGCCAGCAGTTACTCCGCTGCAGGGGGGCAGCCCCAGCATTTT.

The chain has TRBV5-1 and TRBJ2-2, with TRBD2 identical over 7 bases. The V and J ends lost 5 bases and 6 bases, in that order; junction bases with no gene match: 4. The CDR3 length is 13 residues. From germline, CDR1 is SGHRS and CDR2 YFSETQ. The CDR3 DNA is TGCGCCAGCAGTTGGGACTACCCCGGGGAGCTGTTTTTT. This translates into CASSWDYPGELFF.

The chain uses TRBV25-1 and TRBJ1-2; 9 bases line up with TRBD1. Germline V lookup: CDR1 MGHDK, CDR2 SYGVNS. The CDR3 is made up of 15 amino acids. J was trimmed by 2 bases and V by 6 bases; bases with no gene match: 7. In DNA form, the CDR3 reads TGTGCCAGCAGCAAAGAGGACAGGGGCAACTATGGCTACACCTTC. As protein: CASSKEDRGNYGYTF.

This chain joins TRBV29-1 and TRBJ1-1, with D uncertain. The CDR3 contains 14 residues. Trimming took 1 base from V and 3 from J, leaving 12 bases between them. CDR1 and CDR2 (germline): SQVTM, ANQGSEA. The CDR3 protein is CSVEGRMRDTEAFF. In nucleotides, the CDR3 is TGCAGCGTTGAAGGTCGGATGAGGGACACTGAAGCTTTCTTT.

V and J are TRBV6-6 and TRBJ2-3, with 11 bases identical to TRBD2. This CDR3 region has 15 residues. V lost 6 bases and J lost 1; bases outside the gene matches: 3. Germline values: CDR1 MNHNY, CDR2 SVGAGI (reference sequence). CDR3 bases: TGTGCCAGCAGAACGACTAGCGGGGGCACAGATACGCAGTATTTT. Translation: CASRTTSGGTDTQYF.

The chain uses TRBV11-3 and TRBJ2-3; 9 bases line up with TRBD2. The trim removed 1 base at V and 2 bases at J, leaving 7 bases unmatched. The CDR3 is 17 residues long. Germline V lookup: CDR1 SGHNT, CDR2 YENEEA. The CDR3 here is CASSLGLAGPDTDTQYF. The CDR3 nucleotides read TGTGCCAGCAGCTTAGGGCTAGCGGGACCGGACACAGATACGCAGTATTTT. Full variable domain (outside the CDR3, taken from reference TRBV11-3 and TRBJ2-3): EAGVVQSPRYKIIEKKQPVAFWCNPISGHNTLYWYLQNLGQGPELLIRYENEEAVDDSQLPKDRFSAERLKGVDSTLKIQPAELGDSAVYLCASSLGLAGPDTDTQYFGPGTRLTVL.

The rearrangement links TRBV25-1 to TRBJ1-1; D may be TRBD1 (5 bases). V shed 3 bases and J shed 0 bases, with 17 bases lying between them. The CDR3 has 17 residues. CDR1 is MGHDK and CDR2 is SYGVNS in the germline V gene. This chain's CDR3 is CASSDGRTQSLNTEAFF. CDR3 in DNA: TGTGCCAGCAGTGATGGCAGGACACAGTCTTTGAACACTGAAGCTTTCTTT.

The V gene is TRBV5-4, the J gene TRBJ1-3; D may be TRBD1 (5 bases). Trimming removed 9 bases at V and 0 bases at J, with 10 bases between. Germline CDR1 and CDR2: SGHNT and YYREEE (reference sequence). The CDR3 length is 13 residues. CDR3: CATQGGSGNTIYF. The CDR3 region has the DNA TGTGCCACCCAGGGCGGCTCTGGAAACACCATATATTTT.

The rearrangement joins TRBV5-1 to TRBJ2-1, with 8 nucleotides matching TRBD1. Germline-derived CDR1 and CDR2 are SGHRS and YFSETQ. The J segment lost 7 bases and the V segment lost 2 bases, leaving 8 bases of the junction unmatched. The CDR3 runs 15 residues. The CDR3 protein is CASSFGQGNGNEQFF. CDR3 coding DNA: TGCGCCAGCAGCTTCGGACAGGGCAACGGGAATGAGCAGTTCTTC. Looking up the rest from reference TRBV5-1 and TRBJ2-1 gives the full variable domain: KAGVTQTPRYLIKTRGQQVTLSCSPISGHRSVSWYQQTPGQGLQFLFEYFSETQRNKGNFPGRFSGRQFSNSRSEMNVSTLELGDSALYLCASSFGQGNGNEQFFGPGTRLTVL.

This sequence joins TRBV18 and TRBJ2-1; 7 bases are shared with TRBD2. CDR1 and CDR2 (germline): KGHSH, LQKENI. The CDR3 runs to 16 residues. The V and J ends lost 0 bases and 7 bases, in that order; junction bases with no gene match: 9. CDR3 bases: TGTGCCAGCTCACCACCGGGGCGGGAGAGCACGAATGAGCAGTTCTTC. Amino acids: CASSPPGRESTNEQFF.

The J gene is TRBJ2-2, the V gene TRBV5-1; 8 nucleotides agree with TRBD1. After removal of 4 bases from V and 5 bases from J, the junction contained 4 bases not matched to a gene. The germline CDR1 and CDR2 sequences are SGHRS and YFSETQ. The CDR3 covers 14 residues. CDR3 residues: CASSQRTGTGELFF. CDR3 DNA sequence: TGCGCCAGCAGCCAGAGGACAGGGACCGGGGAGCTGTTTTTT.

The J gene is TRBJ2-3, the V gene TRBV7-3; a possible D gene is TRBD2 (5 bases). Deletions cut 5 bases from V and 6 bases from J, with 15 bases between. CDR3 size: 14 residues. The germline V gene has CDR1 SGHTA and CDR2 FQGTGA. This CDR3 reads CASSIERGKDTQYF. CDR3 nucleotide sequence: TGTGCCAGCAGCATCGAGAGAGGGAAGGATACGCAGTATTTT.

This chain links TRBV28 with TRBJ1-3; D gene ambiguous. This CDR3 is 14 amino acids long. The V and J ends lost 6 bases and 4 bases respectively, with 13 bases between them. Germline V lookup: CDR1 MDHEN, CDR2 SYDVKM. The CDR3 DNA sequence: TGTGCCAGCAGCCTGAGAGAAGGGGGAAACACCATATATTTT. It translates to CASSLREGGNTIYF.

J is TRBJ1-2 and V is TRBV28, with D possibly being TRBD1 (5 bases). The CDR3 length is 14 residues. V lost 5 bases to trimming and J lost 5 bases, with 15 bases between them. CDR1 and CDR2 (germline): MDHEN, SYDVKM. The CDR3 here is CASSAPGTRYGYTF. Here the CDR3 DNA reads TGTGCCAGCAGTGCCCCCGGGACCCGATATGGCTACACCTTC.

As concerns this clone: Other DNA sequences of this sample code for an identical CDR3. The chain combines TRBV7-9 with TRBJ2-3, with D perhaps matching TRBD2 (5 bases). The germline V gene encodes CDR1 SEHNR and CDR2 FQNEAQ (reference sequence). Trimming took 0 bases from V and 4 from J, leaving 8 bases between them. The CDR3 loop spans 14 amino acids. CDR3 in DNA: TGTGCCAGCAGCTTAGCGGGAGCCCCAGATACGCAGTATTTT. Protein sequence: CASSLAGAPDTQYF.

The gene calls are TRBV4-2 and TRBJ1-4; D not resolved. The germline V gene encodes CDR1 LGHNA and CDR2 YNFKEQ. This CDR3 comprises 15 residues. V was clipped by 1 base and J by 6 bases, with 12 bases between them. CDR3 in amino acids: CASSQGVTNDEKLFF. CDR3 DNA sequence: TGTGCCAGCAGCCAAGGGGTGACCAATGATGAAAAACTGTTTTTT.

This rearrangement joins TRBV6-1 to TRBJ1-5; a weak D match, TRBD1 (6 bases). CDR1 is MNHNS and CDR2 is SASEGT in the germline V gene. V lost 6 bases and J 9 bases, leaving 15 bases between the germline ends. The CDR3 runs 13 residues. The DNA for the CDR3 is TGTGCCAGCAGCGCCATAGGGACATCGCCCCAGCATTTT. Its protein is CASSAIGTSPQHF.

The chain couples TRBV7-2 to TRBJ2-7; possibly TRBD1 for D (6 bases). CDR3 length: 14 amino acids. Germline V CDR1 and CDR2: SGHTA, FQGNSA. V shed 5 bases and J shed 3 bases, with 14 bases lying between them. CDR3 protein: CASSEPGRGYEQYF. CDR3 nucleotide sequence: TGTGCCAGCAGCGAACCGGGCAGGGGCTACGAGCAGTACTTC.

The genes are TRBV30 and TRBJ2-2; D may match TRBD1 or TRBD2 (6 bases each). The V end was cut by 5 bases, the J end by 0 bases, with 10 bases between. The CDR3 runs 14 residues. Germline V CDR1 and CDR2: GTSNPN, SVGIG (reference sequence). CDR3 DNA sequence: TGTGCCTGGGCGGGACACCCGAACACCGGGGAGCTGTTTTTT. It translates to CAWAGHPNTGELFF.